This entry features one T cell receptor (beta chain) sequence. One end of the junction is discordant with germline, which a read error may explain. This record belongs to a study of tumor-infiltrating lymphocytes in primary liver carcinoma. The wider study: The cohort included men and women aged 30 to 69 years. Tumors were staged T1-T3 N0M0 and measured roughly 4.2 to 10 cm across.

Using a constant-region primer together with ProtoScript II reverse transcriptase, TCR beta cDNA was made from about 500 ng of total RNA. Slightly modified ARM-PCR, run as three nested multiplex PCR rounds, produced the TCR beta libraries. TRBV1-TRBV30 forward primers paired with a C-beta reverse primer were used in the first two PCR rounds, which ran approximately 10 cycles each. TCRdb re-called the multiplex PCR reads through MiXCR, storing one row per CDR3 protein. The sample consists of nearly 200,000 distinct CDR3 sequences, 65% of them appearing once. It was unsorted whole blood that yielded blood RNA, and germline DNA was also extracted. The patients carried chronic HBV infection and had received no treatment. The CDR3 consists of 19 residues. CDR1 is LGHNA, CDR2 YNFKEQ, per germline.

The chain combines TRBV4-2 with TRBJ2-1; 8 nucleotides align to TRBD2. Material: peripheral blood. This clonotype was obtained from a woman in her sixties with primary liver carcinoma and hepatitis B virus infection. In DNA form, the CDR3 reads TGTGCCAGCAACCAACCCCCGCTTGGGAGCGGGAGTTTTTACAATGAGCAGTTCTTC. This encodes CASNQPPLGSGSFYNEQFF.